This TCR beta chain was observed in a study of blood T cell repertoires in COVID-19 (dated by TCRdb to about 2020). Background on the whole study: Samples from collaborators originated in the United States, Italy and Spain and spanned both the acute and convalescent phases of COVID-19. The prospective study material was composed of cDNA or gDNA derived from T cells, B-cell-depleted T cells, or PBMCs. Deeply sampled blood TCRbeta repertoires from subjects exposed to, actively infected with, or recovered from COVID-19 were included in the dataset. The repertoires were released in a freely available public database meant as a resource for research on the immune response to SARS-CoV-2. Samples came from the ongoing ImmuneRACE study (first 160 participants) plus 1,254 subjects from 6 global collaborators. Sample metadata almost always included a de-identified subject ID, COVID-19 status, age in years and sex. Where available, HLA class I and class II types were taken from metadata supplied by the sample provider and were not determined by assay-based typing. Summary of the overall study and its limitations: How much clinical and demographic metadata was included differed by source and by participant, and the metadata was provided uncurated.

Worth noting for this clone: This receptor's antigen is unknown. Per-nucleotide qualities are absent, and no much larger clonotype sits a single base away.

The immunoSEQ Assay, a bias-controlled multiplex PCR, was used to amplify TCRbeta CDR3 regions from genomic DNA. The published analysis was carried out like this. The number of nucleated cells in each sample was estimated from the amplification of reference gene primers within the assay. To quantify the absolute abundance of each unique TCRbeta CDR3 rearrangement, sequence reads were collapsed and filtered. For each sample, productive Simpson clonality was calculated as the square root of Simpson's diversity index over productive rearrangements. Not all clones reach the TCRdb copy of this immuneACCESS table, which keeps in-frame sequences only. Checked studies attribute under half of the gap to unresolved V genes and leave the rest unexplained. The DNA was the basis for D and trimming; V, J and clone size are from that table. Counted in this sample were 400,000 to 450,000 clones; approximately 88% of them appeared once. The ten largest clones represent over 9.5% of the sample.

In Seattle, one collaborating source enrolled patients while the infection was active and tracked those patients longitudinally over the course of disease. Whole blood was collected in K2EDTA tubes by collaborating institutions according to the institutions' own protocols. For TCRbeta analysis, collaborator samples were shipped as frozen whole blood, as isolated PBMCs, or as DNA extracted from either sample type. The sample was peripheral blood. The sequence was collected from a woman between 50 and 59 years old with COVID-19, enrolled during active disease.

This receptor has the CDR3 CASSLPVRGDEQYF. The nucleotide sequence reads TGTGCCAGCAGCCTACCCGTTAGAGGTGACGAGCAGTACTTC. Here the chain combines TRBV7-8 and TRBJ2-7, with no confident D gene call. The germline V gene supplies CDR1 SGHVS and CDR2 FQNEAQ. Trimming at the junction amounts to 5 bases on V and 5 bases on J, and the germline ends lie 16 bases apart. The cysteine opens and the phenylalanine closes a CDR3 of 14 amino acids. CDR3 DNA only is kept here, 42 bases in frame from base 1.